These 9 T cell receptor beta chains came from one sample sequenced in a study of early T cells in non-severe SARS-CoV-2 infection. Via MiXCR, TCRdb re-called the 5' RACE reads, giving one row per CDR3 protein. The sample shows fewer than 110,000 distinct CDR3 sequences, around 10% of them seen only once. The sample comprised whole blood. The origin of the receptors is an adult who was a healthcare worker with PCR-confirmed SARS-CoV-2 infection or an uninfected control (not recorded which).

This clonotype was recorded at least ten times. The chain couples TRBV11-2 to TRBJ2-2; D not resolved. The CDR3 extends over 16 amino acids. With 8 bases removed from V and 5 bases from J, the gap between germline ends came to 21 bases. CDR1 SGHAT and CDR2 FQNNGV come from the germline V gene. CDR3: CASLVLVTDFTGELFF. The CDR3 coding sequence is TGTGCCAGCCTCGTTCTGGTAACAGATTTTACCGGGGAGCTGTTTTTT. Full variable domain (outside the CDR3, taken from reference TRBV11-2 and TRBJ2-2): EAGVAQSPRYKIIEKRQSVAFWCNPISGHATLYWYQQILGQGPKLLIQFQNNGVVDDSQLPKDRFSAERLKGVDSTLKIQPAKLEDSAVYLCASLVLVTDFTGELFFGEGSRLTVL.

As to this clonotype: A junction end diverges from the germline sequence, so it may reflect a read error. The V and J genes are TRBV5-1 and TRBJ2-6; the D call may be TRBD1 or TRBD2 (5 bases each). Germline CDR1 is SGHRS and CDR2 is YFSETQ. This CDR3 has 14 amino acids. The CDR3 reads CASSLESGANVLTF. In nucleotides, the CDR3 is TGCGCCAGCAGCTTGGAATCCGGGGCCAACGTCCTGACTTTT.

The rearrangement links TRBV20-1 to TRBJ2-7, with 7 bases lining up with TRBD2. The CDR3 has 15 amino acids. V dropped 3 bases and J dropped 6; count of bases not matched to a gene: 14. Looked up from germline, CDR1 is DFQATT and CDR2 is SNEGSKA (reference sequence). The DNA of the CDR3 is TGCAGTGCTAGTTCAGCGCAGCGGGAAATGGGCGAGCAGTACTTC. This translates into CSASSAQREMGEQYF.

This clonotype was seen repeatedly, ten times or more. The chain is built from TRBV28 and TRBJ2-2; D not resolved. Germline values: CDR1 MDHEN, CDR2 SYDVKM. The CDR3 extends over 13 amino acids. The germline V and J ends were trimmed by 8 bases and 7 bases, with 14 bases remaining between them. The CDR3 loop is CASQRSLGGELFF. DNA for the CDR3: TGTGCCAGCCAACGATCGCTAGGCGGGGAGCTGTTTTTT.

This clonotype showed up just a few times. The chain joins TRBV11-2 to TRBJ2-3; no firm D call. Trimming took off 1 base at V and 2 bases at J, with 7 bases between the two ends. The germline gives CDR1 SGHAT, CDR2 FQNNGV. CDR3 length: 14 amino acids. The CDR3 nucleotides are TGTGCCAGCAGCTTAGCCCCCTTCACAGATACGCAGTATTTT. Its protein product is CASSLAPFTDTQYF.

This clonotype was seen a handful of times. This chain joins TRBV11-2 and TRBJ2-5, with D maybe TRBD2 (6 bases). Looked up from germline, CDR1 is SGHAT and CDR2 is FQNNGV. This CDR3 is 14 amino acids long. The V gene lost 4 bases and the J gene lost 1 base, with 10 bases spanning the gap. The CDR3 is CASSSGTLQETQYF. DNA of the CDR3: TGTGCCAGCAGCTCTGGGACTCTCCAAGAGACCCAGTACTTC.

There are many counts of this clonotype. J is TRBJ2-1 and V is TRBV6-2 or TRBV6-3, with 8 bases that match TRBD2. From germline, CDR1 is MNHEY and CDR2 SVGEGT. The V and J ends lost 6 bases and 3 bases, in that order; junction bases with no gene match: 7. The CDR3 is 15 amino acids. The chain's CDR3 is CASRTGLGGYNEQFF. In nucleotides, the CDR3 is TGTGCCAGCAGAACGGGACTAGGTGGCTACAATGAGCAGTTCTTC.

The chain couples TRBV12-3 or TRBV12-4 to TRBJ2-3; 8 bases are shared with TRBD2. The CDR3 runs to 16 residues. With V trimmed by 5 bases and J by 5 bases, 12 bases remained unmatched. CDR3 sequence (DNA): TGTGCCAGCAGTCCCCCCCCGGGAGCGGGAGAAGATACGCAGTATTTT. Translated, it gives CASSPPPGAGEDTQYF.

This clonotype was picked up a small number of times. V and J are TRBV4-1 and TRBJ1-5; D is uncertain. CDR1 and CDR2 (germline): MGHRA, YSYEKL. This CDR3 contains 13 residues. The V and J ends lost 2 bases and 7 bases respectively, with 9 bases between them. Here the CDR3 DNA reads TGCGCCAGCAGCCAAAGGGTAGGCCAGCCCCAGCATTTT. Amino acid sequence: CASSQRVGQPQHF.